A single sample is the source of the 25 T cell receptor beta chains below, sequenced in a study of technical replicates of blood from several donors. Measured with immunoSEQ multiplex PCR; TCRdb has only the in-frame clones, and not every one. The repertoire holds about 89,000 clones, with roughly 94% as singletons. Input material: T cells isolated from PBMCs. The source is a human donor in good health.

The CDR3 spells CASSRVAGGLYNEQFF. Written as DNA, the CDR3 is TGTGCCAGCAGCAGGGTCGCGGGAGGGCTCTACAATGAGCAGTTCTTC. The chain combines TRBV7-8 with TRBJ2-1, with 9 bases that match TRBD2. This CDR3 has 16 residues. Germline lookup yields CDR1 SGHVS and CDR2 FQNEAQ. J gave up 3 bases and V 5 bases, and 8 bases lay outside the gene matches.

V is TRBV10-1 and J is TRBJ2-7; possibly TRBD2 for D (6 bases). V was trimmed by 3 bases and J by 5 bases, leaving 8 bases between them. CDR3 length equals 12 residues. CDR1 is WNHNN and CDR2 is SYGVQD in the germline V gene (reference sequence). CDR3 in amino acids: CASSEREDEQYF. CDR3 sequence (DNA): TGCGCCAGCAGTGAAAGGGAGGACGAGCAGTACTTC.

The chain uses TRBV5-1 and TRBJ2-1, with 7 bases that match TRBD2. The germline gives CDR1 SGHRS, CDR2 YFSETQ. The CDR3 is 16 residues long. Trimming removed 2 bases from V and 2 bases from J; junction bases left unmatched: 7. CDR3 DNA sequence: TGCGCCAGCAGCTTCCGTGGGGGGGAAACCTACAATGAGCAGTTCTTC. This translates into CASSFRGGETYNEQFF.

The rearrangement uses TRBV4-1 and TRBJ2-1; TRBD1 aligns across 9 bases. V lost 5 bases, J lost 6 bases, and 5 bases stayed unmatched. Germline V gene sequence: CDR1 MGHRA, CDR2 YSYEKL. The CDR3 spans 14 residues. CDR3 in amino acids: CASSSRDRVNEQFF. DNA of the CDR3: TGCGCCAGCAGCTCCCGGGACAGGGTCAATGAGCAGTTCTTC.

V usage is TRBV4-1 and J usage is TRBJ2-1; unclear D gene. Per germline, CDR1 MGHRA and CDR2 YSYEKL. The CDR3 totals 13 residues. Trimming left V 5 bases short and J 6 bases short, with 11 bases between. The CDR3 DNA reads as TGCGCCAGCAGCGCGCCAGCGCGCAATGAGCAGTTCTTC. Its translation is CASSAPARNEQFF.

The chain employs TRBV6-5 and TRBJ1-1; D is undetermined. Per germline, CDR1 MNHEY and CDR2 SVGAGI. V was clipped by 0 bases and J by 0 bases, with 5 bases between them. The CDR3 consists of 14 residues. The DNA for the CDR3 is TGTGCCAGCAGTTACTCATCGGTGAACACTGAAGCTTTCTTT. Its protein is CASSYSSVNTEAFF.

The gene calls are TRBV28 and TRBJ2-7; TRBD2 matches at 9 bases. V gave up 7 bases and J gave up 4 bases; unmatched junction bases: 5. The CDR3 loop spans 13 amino acids. The germline V gene encodes CDR1 MDHEN and CDR2 SYDVKM. The CDR3 nucleotides read TGTGCCAGCAACAGCGGGAGGATGTACGAGCAGTACTTC. Translating it yields CASNSGRMYEQYF.

The CDR3 DNA reads as TGTGCCAGCAGCCCAACAACTAGGGACATCAATGAGCAGTTCTTC. This translates into CASSPTTRDINEQFF. The chain employs TRBV7-9 and TRBJ2-1, with D perhaps TRBD1 (6 bases). Germline lookup yields CDR1 SEHNR and CDR2 FQNEAQ (reference sequence). With 5 bases removed from V and 6 bases from J, the gap between germline ends came to 17 bases. This CDR3 comprises 15 residues.

The chain carries TRBV29-1 and TRBJ1-3; 10 bases align to TRBD1. V trimming: 6 bases; J trimming: 1 base; junction bases outside the gene matches: 3. CDR1 is SQVTM and CDR2 is ANQGSEA in the germline V gene. The CDR3 totals 14 residues. CDR3 residues: CSVGDRGSGNTIYF. Written as DNA, the CDR3 is TGCAGCGTAGGGGACAGGGGATCTGGAAACACCATATATTTT.

V and J are TRBV11-2 and TRBJ1-2; 7 bases map to TRBD1. CDR3 length equals 17 residues. The germline CDR1 and CDR2 sequences are SGHAT and FQNNGV. The V segment lost 4 bases and the J segment 5 bases; nucleotides outside the gene matches: 16. The CDR3 region is CASSYLTTGPFAYGYTF. The CDR3 DNA reads TGTGCCAGCAGCTACCTCACGACAGGGCCGTTTGCATATGGCTACACCTTC.

V is TRBV27 and J is TRBJ2-2, with 11 bases that match TRBD2. V shed 7 bases, J shed 4 bases, and the junction held 5 bases outside the gene matches. Germline CDR1 reads MNHEY; CDR2 reads SMNVEV (reference sequence). The CDR3 consists of 15 residues. CDR3 protein: CASTDSGRATGELFF. Written as DNA, the CDR3 is TGTGCCAGCACCGATAGCGGGAGGGCCACCGGGGAGCTGTTTTTT.

The chain carries TRBV7-6 and TRBJ1-4, with D hard to call. Germline values: CDR1 SGHVS, CDR2 FNYEAQ. The V and J ends lost 1 base and 6 bases respectively, with 12 bases between them. The CDR3 is 15 residues long. The chain's CDR3 is CASSLGTPRYEKLFF. CDR3 bases: TGTGCCAGCAGCTTAGGGACTCCGAGATATGAAAAACTGTTTTTT.

This clone was seen only once. The chain links TRBV6-6 to TRBJ2-1; possible D gene TRBD2, 5 bases. Germline CDR1 reads MNHNY; CDR2 reads SVGAGI (reference sequence). The CDR3 has 13 amino acids. V lost 5 bases, J lost 7 bases, and 12 bases lay in between. The CDR3: CASSILELNEQFF. In DNA, the CDR3 is TGTGCCAGCAGTATACTAGAACTAAATGAGCAGTTCTTC.

The V call is TRBV30, the J call TRBJ2-5; the D is unclear. This CDR3 spans 11 amino acids. Per germline, CDR1 GTSNPN and CDR2 SVGIG (reference sequence). V was pared by 0 bases and J by 5 bases, with 4 bases between. CDR3 DNA: TGTGCCTGGAGTGTACTTGAGACCCAGTACTTC. Residues: CAWSVLETQYF.

The rearrangement joins TRBV10-2 to TRBJ1-2; 8 nucleotides agree with TRBD1. Germline V gene sequence: CDR1 WSHSY, CDR2 SAAADI. This CDR3 contains 13 residues. J lost 4 bases, V lost 8 bases, and 6 bases had no gene match. This CDR3 reads CASSTGARYGYTF. Here the CDR3 DNA reads TGCGCCAGCTCGACAGGGGCCCGCTATGGCTACACCTTC.

V usage is TRBV30 and J usage is TRBJ2-5, with 9 bases fitting TRBD2. CDR1 is GTSNPN, CDR2 SVGIG, per germline (reference sequence). The CDR3 has 15 amino acids. The J segment lost 2 bases and the V segment lost 0 bases, leaving 4 bases of the junction unmatched. As DNA, the CDR3 is TGTGCCTGGAGTGTAGCGGGGGGCTCTCAAGAGACCCAGTACTTC. Its protein is CAWSVAGGSQETQYF.

This chain links TRBV10-3 with TRBJ2-3; maybe TRBD2 (6 bases). This CDR3 comprises 14 residues. In germline, CDR1 is ENHRY, CDR2 SYGVKD. Trimming pared 6 bases from V and 3 bases from J, leaving 13 bases between. DNA of the CDR3: TGTGCCATCAGCGAGCGGGTTAGGACAGATACGCAGTATTTT. This encodes CAISERVRTDTQYF.

This clone has a single count. The V and J genes are TRBV9 and TRBJ2-5; 7 nucleotides line up with TRBD2. The CDR3 has 16 residues. The germline CDR1 and CDR2 sequences are SGDLS and YYNGEE. Trimming cost V 1 base and J 2 bases; bases outside gene matches: 8. CDR3 region: CASSVPPGSGQETQYF. As DNA, the CDR3 is TGTGCCAGCAGCGTACCCCCCGGTAGCGGGCAAGAGACCCAGTACTTC. The complete variable domain, with remaining parts taken from reference TRBV9 and TRBJ2-5, reads DSGVTQTPKHLITATGQRVTLRCSPRSGDLSVYWYQQSLDQGLQFLIQYYNGEERAKGNILERFSAQQFPDLHSELNLSSLELGDSALYFCASSVPPGSGQETQYFGPGTRLLVL.

The count of this clone is one. The chain uses TRBV11-2 and TRBJ2-2; D is undetermined. The germline gives CDR1 SGHAT, CDR2 FQNNGV. V was pared by 2 bases and J by 5 bases, with 9 bases between. The CDR3 extends over 14 amino acids. The CDR3 DNA reads as TGTGCCAGCAGCTTAACATCCTCGACCGGGGAGCTGTTTTTT. It is translated as CASSLTSSTGELFF.

The chain has TRBV28 and TRBJ2-4, with 14 bases that match TRBD2. There are 21 residues in the CDR3. Trimming cost V 5 bases and J 0 bases; bases outside gene matches: 15. CDR1 and CDR2 (germline): MDHEN, SYDVKM. This CDR3 reads CASSKPGLAGVPLGAKNIQYF. CDR3 DNA: TGTGCCAGCAGTAAACCGGGACTAGCGGGGGTGCCGCTGGGAGCCAAAAACATTCAGTACTTC.

The rearrangement links TRBV7-8 to TRBJ2-2; 11 positions match TRBD2. Germline assignment: CDR1 SGHVS and CDR2 FQNEAQ. V lost 5 bases, J lost 1 base, and 6 bases stayed unmatched. The CDR3 has 17 amino acids. The CDR3 spells CASSPRGTSGNTGELFF. CDR3 DNA: TGTGCCAGCAGCCCCCGAGGGACTAGCGGGAACACCGGGGAGCTGTTTTTT.

The chain recombines TRBV6-5 with TRBJ2-7; the D is unclear. V was clipped by 2 bases and J by 6 bases, with 5 bases between them. CDR3 length: 11 residues. From germline, CDR1 is MNHEY and CDR2 SVGAGI. The CDR3 nucleotides read TGTGCCAGCAGTTACAGGAGCGAGCAGTACTTC. Its protein is CASSYRSEQYF.

This chain links TRBV2 with TRBJ2-5; TRBD1 matches 9 bases. The CDR3 loop spans 15 amino acids. The V segment lost 5 bases and the J segment 4 bases; nucleotides outside the gene matches: 8. Looked up from germline, CDR1 is SNHLY and CDR2 is FYNNEI. The CDR3: CASSSELGQGETQYF. In DNA form, the CDR3 reads TGTGCCAGCAGTTCAGAACTGGGACAGGGAGAGACCCAGTACTTC. The full variable domain, its missing parts supplied by reference TRBV2 and TRBJ2-5, is EPEVTQTPSHQVTQMGQEVILRCVPISNHLYFYWYRQILGQKVEFLVSFYNNEISEKSEIFDDQFSVERPDGSNFTLKIRSTKLEDSAMYFCASSSELGQGETQYFGPGTRLLVL.

The rearrangement joins TRBV7-3 to TRBJ1-2, with 7 positions matching TRBD1. With 5 bases clipped from V and 8 bases from J, the junction kept 11 bases outside the gene matches. Germline CDR1 SGHTA, CDR2 FQGTGA. CDR3 length equals 14 residues. The CDR3 spells CASSPDRASEGYTF. The CDR3, as DNA: TGTGCCAGCAGCCCAGACAGGGCCTCGGAAGGCTACACCTTC.

V gene TRBV4-2 combines with J gene TRBJ2-3; D is unresolved. V lost 0 bases, J lost 5 bases, and 9 bases lay in between. Germline V gene lookup returns CDR1 LGHNA and CDR2 YNFKEQ. This CDR3 has 14 residues. The CDR3 loop reads CASSQDLAVDTQYF. The CDR3 bases are TGTGCCAGCAGCCAAGATTTGGCAGTAGATACGCAGTATTTT.